These T cell receptor beta chains were read from a single sample in a study of PD-L1 blockade in urothelial cancer. The data were produced by immunoSEQ multiplex PCR, yet TCRdb's version contains in-frame clones alone and is incomplete. The sample has about 50,000 clones; about 80% are singletons. This material consisted of PBMCs, taken around atezolizumab (anti-PD-L1) treatment. The receptor source for this set is an older man with urothelial cancer. CDR3s include the opening cysteine and the closing phenylalanine or tryptophan. D genes are given only for firm matches. The listing skips clone size in some rows; elsewhere it reads once, few, many or a size class.

j_gene: TRBJ1-1; v_gene: TRBV19; d_gene: NA; abundance: NA; len: 13; CDR3nt: TGTGCCAGTACGAGGAGTTTGAACACTGAAGCTTTCTTT; CDR3aa: CASTRSLNTEAFF
j_gene: TRBJ2-2; v_gene: TRBV4-2; d_gene: TRBD2; abundance: NA; len: 16; CDR3nt: TGTGCCAGCAGCCAGGATTCTAGCGGGAGGGCCGGGGAGCTGTTTTTT; CDR3aa: CASSQDSSGRAGELFF
j_gene: TRBJ1-4; v_gene: TRBV6-1; d_gene: TRBD1; abundance: NA; len: 15; CDR3nt: TGTGCCAGCAGTGGTTCTCGCAGGGGGGATGAAAAACTGTTTTTT; CDR3aa: CASSGSRRGDEKLFF
j_gene: TRBJ2-2; v_gene: TRBV11-2; d_gene: NA; abundance: NA; len: 14; CDR3nt: TGTGCCAGCAGCTTAGCGGGGGGCGCCGGGGAGCTGTTTTTT; CDR3aa: CASSLAGGAGELFF
j_gene: TRBJ2-1; v_gene: TRBV6-6; d_gene: TRBD2; abundance: NA; len: 15; CDR3nt: TGTGCCAGCAAAGATTCTAGCGGGAGGCGCGGTGAGCAGTTCTTC; CDR3aa: CASKDSSGRRGEQFF
j_gene: TRBJ2-7; v_gene: TRBV11-2; d_gene: NA; abundance: NA; len: 15; CDR3nt: TGTGCCAGCAGCTTCGCCGACTACTCCGTCTACGAGCAGTACTTC; CDR3aa: CASSFADYSVYEQYF
j_gene: TRBJ1-1; v_gene: TRBV2; d_gene: NA; abundance: NA; len: 12; CDR3nt: TGTGCCAGCAGTGAGATAAGCGGCCGAGCTTTCTTT; CDR3aa: CASSEISGRAFF
j_gene: TRBJ2-3; v_gene: TRBV11-2; d_gene: TRBD1; abundance: NA; len: 16; CDR3nt: TGTGCCAGCAGCATCAACAGGGGTGGAGTTGAAGATACGCAGTATTTT; CDR3aa: CASSINRGGVEDTQYF
j_gene: TRBJ1-2; v_gene: TRBV30; d_gene: TRBD1; abundance: once; len: 15; CDR3nt: TGTGCCTCCGTCAGGACAGGGGCCCTAAACTATGGCTACACCTTC; CDR3aa: CASVRTGALNYGYTF
j_gene: TRBJ1-5; v_gene: TRBV19; d_gene: TRBD1; abundance: NA; len: 16; CDR3nt: TGTGCCAGTAGTAAGACAGGGGATAGAAGCAATCAGCCCCAGCATTTT; CDR3aa: CASSKTGDRSNQPQHF
j_gene: TRBJ2-1; v_gene: TRBV28; d_gene: NA; abundance: once; len: 12; CDR3nt: TGTGCCAGCAGTCAGTTATCAGGCGAGCAGTTCTTC; CDR3aa: CASSQLSGEQFF
j_gene: TRBJ1-2; v_gene: TRBV5-5; d_gene: NA; abundance: once; len: 14; CDR3nt: TGTGCCAGCAGCTCCATACCACAGGGATTTGGCTACACCTTC; CDR3aa: CASSSIPQGFGYTF
j_gene: TRBJ1-1; v_gene: TRBV5-1; d_gene: NA; abundance: once; len: 15; CDR3nt: TGCGCCAGCAGCCTAGCGATGGGAGGGGCCCCTGAAGCTTTCTTT; CDR3aa: CASSLAMGGAPEAFF
j_gene: TRBJ2-7; v_gene: TRBV27; d_gene: NA; abundance: few; len: 12; CDR3nt: TGTGCCAGCAGTTCGGAGCGACGCGAGCAGTACTTC; CDR3aa: CASSSERREQYF
j_gene: TRBJ2-6; v_gene: TRBV2; d_gene: TRBD1; abundance: NA; len: 16; CDR3nt: TGTGCCAGCAGTGGAGACAGGGACTCTGGGGCCAACGTCCTGACTTTC; CDR3aa: CASSGDRDSGANVLTF
j_gene: TRBJ2-3; v_gene: TRBV7-6; d_gene: TRBD2; abundance: NA; len: 15; CDR3nt: TGTGCCAGCAGCTCAAGCGGGGGGGCCCGAGATACGCAGTATTTT; CDR3aa: CASSSSGGARDTQYF
j_gene: TRBJ1-2; v_gene: TRBV28; d_gene: TRBD1; abundance: NA; len: 13; CDR3nt: TGTGCCAGCCGTGGGGACAGGTCCTATGGCTACACCTTC; CDR3aa: CASRGDRSYGYTF
j_gene: TRBJ1-2; v_gene: TRBV6-6; d_gene: NA; abundance: NA; len: 14; CDR3nt: TGTGCCAGCAGTTACTCGAGTCAGGGTGGTGGCTACACCTTC; CDR3aa: CASSYSSQGGGYTF
j_gene: TRBJ1-2; v_gene: TRBV19; d_gene: NA; abundance: NA; len: 15; CDR3nt: TGTGCCAGTAGTATAGTTGGTTCGGCTAACTATGGCTACACCTTC; CDR3aa: CASSIVGSANYGYTF
j_gene: TRBJ2-1; v_gene: TRBV7-2; d_gene: TRBD2; abundance: NA; len: 14; CDR3nt: TGTGCCAGCAGCTTGACGGGAGGAGGGAATGAGCAGTTCTTC; CDR3aa: CASSLTGGGNEQFF
j_gene: TRBJ2-7; v_gene: TRBV2; d_gene: NA; abundance: NA; len: 13; CDR3nt: TGTGCCAGCAGTGTAAAGGGACAAAACGAGCAGTACTTC; CDR3aa: CASSVKGQNEQYF
j_gene: TRBJ2-7; v_gene: TRBV4-1; d_gene: TRBD1; abundance: once; len: 15; CDR3nt: TGCGCCAGCAGCCAGGGGGTCGGCAGGGGGCGCGAGCAGTACTTC; CDR3aa: CASSQGVGRGREQYF
j_gene: TRBJ2-7; v_gene: TRBV9; d_gene: NA; abundance: once; len: 15; CDR3nt: TGTGCCAGCAGCGTAGAGGGGTCGACAGGCGCCAAGCAGTACTTC; CDR3aa: CASSVEGSTGAKQYF
j_gene: TRBJ1-1; v_gene: TRBV7-2; d_gene: NA; abundance: NA; len: 15; CDR3nt: TGTGCCAGCAGCTTAGTCATCTGGCAGAACACTGAAGCTTTCTTT; CDR3aa: CASSLVIWQNTEAFF
j_gene: TRBJ2-1; v_gene: TRBV10-3; d_gene: TRBD2; abundance: NA; len: 15; CDR3nt: TGTGCCATCAGTGTCGGTAGCGGGACCGGGGATGAGCAGTTCTTC; CDR3aa: CAISVGSGTGDEQFF
j_gene: TRBJ2-7; v_gene: TRBV5-4; d_gene: TRBD1; abundance: once; len: 14; CDR3nt: TGTGCCAGCAGCTTGAGGCAGGGGGTTTTCGAGCAGTACTTC; CDR3aa: CASSLRQGVFEQYF
j_gene: TRBJ2-2; v_gene: TRBV27; d_gene: NA; abundance: NA; len: 16; CDR3nt: TGTGCCAGCAGTTTTCTGGGGGGTATGGGGTCCGGGGAGCTGTTTTTT; CDR3aa: CASSFLGGMGSGELFF
j_gene: TRBJ2-2; v_gene: TRBV5-6; d_gene: TRBD1; abundance: once; len: 15; CDR3nt: TGTGCCAGCAGCTTGTACACAGGGGGGACCGGGGAGCTGTTTTTT; CDR3aa: CASSLYTGGTGELFF
j_gene: TRBJ2-1; v_gene: TRBV28; d_gene: TRBD2; abundance: NA; len: 15; CDR3nt: TGTGCCAGCAGTTTAGGACTAGCGGGAGAGGTTGGGCAGTTCTTC; CDR3aa: CASSLGLAGEVGQFF
j_gene: TRBJ2-6; v_gene: TRBV5-4; d_gene: NA; abundance: NA; len: 18; CDR3nt: TGTGCCAGCAGCTCTTGGGGTGCAGGCGGGGCTGGGGCCAACGTCCTGACTTTC; CDR3aa: CASSSWGAGGAGANVLTF
j_gene: TRBJ1-2; v_gene: TRBV9; d_gene: TRBD1; abundance: NA; len: 14; CDR3nt: TGTGCCAGCCTCCACCCGGGACAGGGTGGTGGCTACACCTTC; CDR3aa: CASLHPGQGGGYTF
j_gene: TRBJ1-1; v_gene: TRBV10-3; d_gene: TRBD1; abundance: NA; len: 13; CDR3nt: TGTGCCATCAGTTACGGACAGGAGACTACATCTTTCTTT; CDR3aa: CAISYGQETTSFF
j_gene: TRBJ1-1; v_gene: TRBV19; d_gene: NA; abundance: NA; len: 14; CDR3nt: TGTGCCAGTTCTCCACGACACCCGGGGACTGAAGCTTTCTTT; CDR3aa: CASSPRHPGTEAFF
j_gene: TRBJ1-1; v_gene: TRBV12-5; d_gene: NA; abundance: NA; len: 13; CDR3nt: TGTGCTAGTGGTTTGAGGGGTTTGGGCCAAGCTTTCTTT; CDR3aa: CASGLRGLGQAFF
j_gene: TRBJ2-7; v_gene: TRBV23-1; d_gene: NA; abundance: NA; len: 16; CDR3nt: TGCGCCAGCAGTCACCTCCCGACAGGCCAATCCTACGAGCAGTACTTC; CDR3aa: CASSHLPTGQSYEQYF
j_gene: TRBJ2-7; v_gene: TRBV6-1; d_gene: NA; abundance: NA; len: 11; CDR3nt: TGTGCCACCTCCACTCCCTACGAGCAGTACTTC; CDR3aa: CATSTPYEQYF
j_gene: TRBJ1-6; v_gene: TRBV6-1; d_gene: NA; abundance: NA; len: 13; CDR3nt: TGTGCCAGCAGCGACAGCAAGAATTCACCCCTCCACTTT; CDR3aa: CASSDSKNSPLHF
j_gene: TRBJ2-2; v_gene: TRBV15; d_gene: NA; abundance: NA; len: 14; CDR3nt: TGTGCCACCAGCAGTACAGAGAACACCGGGGAGCTGTTTTTT; CDR3aa: CATSSTENTGELFF
j_gene: TRBJ2-1; v_gene: TRBV19; d_gene: TRBD2; abundance: NA; len: 19; CDR3nt: TGTGCCAGTAGACCTACCGGACTAGCGGGTAGTAAGTTCAGCGATGAGCAGTTCTTC; CDR3aa: CASRPTGLAGSKFSDEQFF
j_gene: TRBJ1-5; v_gene: TRBV28; d_gene: NA; abundance: NA; len: 16; CDR3nt: TGTGCCAGCAGTTACACGCAGGGTGAGATCAATCAGCCCCAGCATTTT; CDR3aa: CASSYTQGEINQPQHF
j_gene: TRBJ1-1; v_gene: TRBV7-9; d_gene: NA; abundance: few; len: 14; CDR3nt: TGTGCCAGCAACCGAGGGCGGGAGTCAACTGAAGCTTTCTTT; CDR3aa: CASNRGRESTEAFF
j_gene: TRBJ2-1; v_gene: TRBV28; d_gene: TRBD2; abundance: NA; len: 15; CDR3nt: TGTGCCAGCATCCGGGGGGAGACGTCCTACAATGAGCAGTTCTTC; CDR3aa: CASIRGETSYNEQFF
j_gene: TRBJ1-1; v_gene: TRBV5-5; d_gene: NA; abundance: NA; len: 17; CDR3nt: TGTGCCAGCAGCTTGGCTCAGGGTAATCCGGCGAGCACTGAAGCTTTCTTT; CDR3aa: CASSLAQGNPASTEAFF
j_gene: TRBJ2-7; v_gene: TRBV7-9; d_gene: TRBD2; abundance: NA; len: 16; CDR3nt: TGTGCCAGCAGCTCACCAACTAGGACTAGCGACTACGAGCAGTACTTC; CDR3aa: CASSSPTRTSDYEQYF
j_gene: TRBJ1-3; v_gene: TRBV28; d_gene: TRBD1; abundance: NA; len: 14; CDR3nt: TGTGCCAGCAGTTTACGAGTCCAGGGGGCTACCATATATTTT; CDR3aa: CASSLRVQGATIYF
j_gene: TRBJ2-5; v_gene: TRBV18; d_gene: TRBD2; abundance: NA; len: 16; CDR3nt: TGTGCCAGCTCACCAACCCTGGCGGGAGGGCAAGAGACCCAGTACTTC; CDR3aa: CASSPTLAGGQETQYF
j_gene: TRBJ1-1; v_gene: TRBV6-5; d_gene: NA; abundance: NA; len: 13; CDR3nt: TGTGCCAGCAGTTACTCGGCTTCCACTGAAGCTTTCTTT; CDR3aa: CASSYSASTEAFF
j_gene: TRBJ1-2; v_gene: TRBV15; d_gene: TRBD1; abundance: few; len: 13; CDR3nt: TGTGCCACCAGCAACGGGGGACAGGGAACGGTTACCTTC; CDR3aa: CATSNGGQGTVTF
j_gene: TRBJ2-5; v_gene: TRBV9; d_gene: TRBD1; abundance: once; len: 16; CDR3nt: TGTGCCAGCAGCGTAGTAGGGACAGGGGGTGGAGAGACCCAGTACTTC; CDR3aa: CASSVVGTGGGETQYF
j_gene: TRBJ2-5; v_gene: TRBV7-9; d_gene: TRBD1; abundance: NA; len: 14; CDR3nt: TGTGCCAGCAGCCTGGACAGGGGAGAAGAGACCCAGTACTTC; CDR3aa: CASSLDRGEETQYF
j_gene: TRBJ2-2; v_gene: TRBV7-8; d_gene: NA; abundance: NA; len: 16; CDR3nt: TGTGCCAGCGCTCCACAGAATAAATTATCCACCGGGGAGCTGTTTTTT; CDR3aa: CASAPQNKLSTGELFF
j_gene: TRBJ2-1; v_gene: TRBV5-1; d_gene: TRBD1; abundance: NA; len: 14; CDR3nt: TGCGCCAGCAGCTTTATGGGACAGGGTGGCGAGCAGTTCTTC; CDR3aa: CASSFMGQGGEQFF
j_gene: TRBJ1-3; v_gene: TRBV4-3; d_gene: TRBD1; abundance: NA; len: 17; CDR3nt: TGCGCCAGCAGCCAAGACTCCAGGGGGACCTCTGGAAACACCATATATTTT; CDR3aa: CASSQDSRGTSGNTIYF
j_gene: TRBJ2-1; v_gene: TRBV18; d_gene: TRBD2; abundance: NA; len: 15; CDR3nt: TGTGCCAGCTCCACCCCTAGCGGGAATCGGGATGAGCAGTTCTTC; CDR3aa: CASSTPSGNRDEQFF
j_gene: TRBJ1-2; v_gene: TRBV29-1; d_gene: TRBD1; abundance: few; len: 14; CDR3nt: TGCAGCGTTCGTCCCGGGACAGGGGTAAAAGGCTACACCTTC; CDR3aa: CSVRPGTGVKGYTF